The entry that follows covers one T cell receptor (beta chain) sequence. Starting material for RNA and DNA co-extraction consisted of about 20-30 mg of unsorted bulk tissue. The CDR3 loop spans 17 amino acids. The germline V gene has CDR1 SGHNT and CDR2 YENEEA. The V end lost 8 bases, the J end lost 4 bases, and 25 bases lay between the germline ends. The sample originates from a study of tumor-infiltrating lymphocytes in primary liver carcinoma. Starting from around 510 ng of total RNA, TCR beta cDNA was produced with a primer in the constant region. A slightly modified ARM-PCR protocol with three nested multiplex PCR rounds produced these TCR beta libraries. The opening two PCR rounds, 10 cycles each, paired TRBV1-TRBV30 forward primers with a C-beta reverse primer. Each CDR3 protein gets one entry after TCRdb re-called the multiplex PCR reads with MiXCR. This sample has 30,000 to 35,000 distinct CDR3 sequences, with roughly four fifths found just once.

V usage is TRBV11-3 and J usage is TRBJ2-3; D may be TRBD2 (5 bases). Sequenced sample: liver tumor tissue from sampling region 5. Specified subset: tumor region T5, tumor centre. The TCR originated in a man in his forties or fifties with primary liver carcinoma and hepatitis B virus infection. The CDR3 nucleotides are TGTGCCAGCTGCTCCCCGGTGAACGGGAATCGGGCAGATACGCAGTATTTT. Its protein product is CASCSPVNGNRADTQYF.